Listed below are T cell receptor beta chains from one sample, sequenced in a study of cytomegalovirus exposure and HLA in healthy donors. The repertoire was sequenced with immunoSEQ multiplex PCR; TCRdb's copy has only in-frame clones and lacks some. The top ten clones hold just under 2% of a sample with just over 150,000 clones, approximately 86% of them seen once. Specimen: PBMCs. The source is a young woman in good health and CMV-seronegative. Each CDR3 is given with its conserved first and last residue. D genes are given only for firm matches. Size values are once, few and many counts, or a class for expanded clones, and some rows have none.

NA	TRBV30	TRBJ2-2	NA	CAWSRQGNTGELFF	TGTGCCTGGAGTCGGCAGGGGAACACCGGGGAGCTGTTTTTT
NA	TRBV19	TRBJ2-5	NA	CASSMGRELKETQYF	TGTGCCAGTAGTATGGGGCGCGAGTTGAAAGAGACCCAGTACTTC
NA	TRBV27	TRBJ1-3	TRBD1	CATPGQGFIRRNTIYF	TGTGCCACTCCGGGACAGGGGTTTATTAGGCGAAACACCATATATTTT
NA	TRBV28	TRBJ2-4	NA	CASTRWQDNIQYF	TGTGCCAGCACCCGGTGGCAGGATAACATTCAGTACTTC
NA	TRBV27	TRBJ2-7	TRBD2	CASRLAGPEQYF	TGTGCCAGCAGATTAGCGGGGCCCGAGCAGTACTTC
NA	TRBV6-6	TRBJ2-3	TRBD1	CASSPTGTDTQYF	TGTGCCAGCAGTCCGACAGGGACAGATACGCAGTATTTT
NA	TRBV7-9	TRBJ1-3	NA	CASSFGATARGPGNTIYF	TGTGCCAGCAGCTTCGGGGCAACGGCCAGGGGCCCTGGAAACACCATATATTTT
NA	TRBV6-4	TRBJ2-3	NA	CASSDGPGADTQYF	TGTGCCAGCAGTGATGGCCCGGGGGCAGATACGCAGTATTTT
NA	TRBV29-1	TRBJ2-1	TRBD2	CSVGLAGNNEQFF	TGCAGCGTGGGACTAGCGGGAAACAATGAGCAGTTCTTC
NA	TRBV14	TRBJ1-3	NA	CASSQDLAPGNTIYF	TGTGCCAGCAGCCAAGATCTGGCACCAGGAAACACCATATATTTT
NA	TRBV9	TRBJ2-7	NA	CASSTQPTGIDEQYF	TGTGCCAGCAGCACCCAACCTACCGGGATCGACGAGCAGTACTTC
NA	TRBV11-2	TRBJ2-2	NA	CASSLPVGSTGELFF	TGTGCCAGCAGCTTGCCTGTCGGGAGCACCGGGGAGCTGTTTTTT
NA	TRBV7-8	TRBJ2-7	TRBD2	CASSPTLGLDMNYEQYF	TGTGCCAGCAGCCCGACCCTGGGACTAGATATGAACTACGAGCAGTACTTC
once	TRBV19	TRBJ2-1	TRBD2	CASSMVLAGRNEQFF	TGTGCCAGTAGTATGGTGTTAGCGGGGAGGAATGAGCAGTTCTTC
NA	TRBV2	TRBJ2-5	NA	CASGGTGGEEYF	TGTGCCAGCGGAGGGACCGGAGGAGAAGAGTACTTC
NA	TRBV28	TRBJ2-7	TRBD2	CASSLLAGGSPYEQYF	TGTGCCAGCAGTTTACTAGCGGGGGGCTCTCCATACGAGCAGTACTTC
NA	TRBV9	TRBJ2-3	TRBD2	CASSVEAGDTDTQYF	TGTGCCAGCAGCGTAGAAGCGGGGGACACAGATACGCAGTATTTT
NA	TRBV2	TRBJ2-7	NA	CASSEGAVEQYF	TGTGCCAGCAGTGAAGGGGCAGTCGAGCAGTACTTC
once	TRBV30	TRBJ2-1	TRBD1	CAFNRGFYNEQFF	TGTGCCTTTAACAGGGGGTTTTACAATGAGCAGTTCTTC
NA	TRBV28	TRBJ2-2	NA	CASIERVGRLANTGELFF	TGTGCCAGCATTGAACGAGTCGGGAGATTAGCGAACACCGGGGAGCTGTTTTTT
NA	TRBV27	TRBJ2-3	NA	CASKARLVDTQYF	TGTGCCAGCAAAGCCCGCCTGGTAGATACGCAGTATTTT
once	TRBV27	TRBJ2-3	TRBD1	CASSSLIRGRDTQYF	TGTGCCAGCAGTTCCTTAATAAGGGGGCGGGATACGCAGTATTTT
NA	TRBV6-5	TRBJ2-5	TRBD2	CASSWSAGWETQYF	TGTGCCAGCAGTTGGTCAGCGGGGTGGGAGACCCAGTACTTC
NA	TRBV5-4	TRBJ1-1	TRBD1	CASSFPGTGSTEAFF	TGTGCCAGCAGCTTCCCCGGGACAGGGTCCACTGAAGCTTTCTTT
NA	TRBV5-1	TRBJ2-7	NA	CASSLELERAAGEQYF	TGCGCCAGCAGCTTGGAGTTGGAGCGGGCCGCAGGGGAGCAGTACTTC
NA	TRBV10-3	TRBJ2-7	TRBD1	CAISWGQGYYEQYF	TGTGCCATCAGTTGGGGACAGGGATATTACGAGCAGTACTTC
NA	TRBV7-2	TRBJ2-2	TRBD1	CASSPDRGLAGELFF	TGTGCCAGCAGCCCGGACAGGGGGCTGGCCGGGGAGCTGTTTTTT
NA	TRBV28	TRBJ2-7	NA	CASSLGTYEQYF	TGTGCCAGCAGTTTAGGGACATACGAGCAGTACTTC
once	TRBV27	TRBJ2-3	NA	CASMNLSEDTQYF	TGTGCCAGCATGAATTTGTCCGAGGATACGCAGTATTTT